This TCR beta chain was identified in a study of blood T cell repertoires in COVID-19 (dated by TCRdb to the early 2020s). For context, the study as a whole: The collaborator samples originated in the United States, Italy and Spain and spanned the acute and convalescent phases of COVID-19. Sample metadata almost always included a de-identified subject ID, COVID-19 status, age in years and sex. The repertoires were released in a freely available public database intended as a resource for research on the immune response to SARS-CoV-2. HLA class I and class II types, where available, came from metadata supplied by the sample provider rather than from assay-based typing. The dataset comprised deeply sampled blood TCRbeta repertoires from subjects exposed to, actively infected with, or recovered from COVID-19. The prospective study material was composed of cDNA or gDNA derived from T cells, B-cell-depleted T cells, or PBMCs. The samples were drawn from two sources: the first 160 participants of the ongoing ImmuneRACE study, and 950 to 1,500 subjects contributed by 6 global collaborators.

Of note for this clone: Its antigen is currently not known. Base-call qualities are not available, and no considerably larger clone is one nucleotide away.

Findings and caveats that apply to the study as a whole: How much clinical and demographic metadata was included differed by source and by participant, and the metadata was provided uncurated.

TCRbeta CDR3 regions were amplified from genomic DNA by means of the immunoSEQ Assay, a bias-controlled multiplex PCR. In the source study's methods: Within the assay, amplification of reference gene primers was used to estimate how many nucleated cells each sample contained. To quantify the absolute abundance of each unique TCRbeta CDR3 rearrangement, sequence reads were collapsed and filtered. For each sample, productive Simpson clonality was calculated as the square root of Simpson's diversity index across productive rearrangements. The table was pulled from immuneACCESS by TCRdb, which kept in-frame rearrangements only. Such tables lose some clones; where checked, under half of the loss comes from unresolved V genes, and the rest has no known cause. The DNA gave D and trimming, while V, J and clone size come from that table. Within this sample are 130,000 to 150,000 clones, with under 90% of them counted one time only. Clones ranked in the top ten supply about 3.5% of the sample.

A second Seattle source provided samples from volunteer blood donors who had recovered from COVID-19. Each collaborating institution followed its own protocols to collect whole blood in K2EDTA tubes. Collaborator samples were shipped for TCRbeta analysis as frozen whole blood, isolated PBMCs, or DNA extracted from either sample type. The sequenced sample was peripheral blood. The source of this sequence is a man between 65 and 79 years old who had recovered from COVID-19.

At the DNA level, the sequence is TGTGCCAGCAGTGGGACAGGGATAGATACGCAGTATTTT. The resulting protein is CASSGTGIDTQYF. Recombination connected TRBV7-2 to TRBJ2-3; 9 middle bases align to TRBD1. The germline V gene gives CDR1 as SGHTA and CDR2 as FQGNSA. The CDR3 holds 13 amino acids from the cysteine to the phenylalanine. The entry retains the CDR3 DNA only, 39 bases that are in frame from base 1. Trimmed from V: 6 bases; trimmed from J: 5 bases; junction bases lacking a gene match: 3.